This T cell receptor (beta chain) was sequenced during a study of technical replicates of blood from a handful of donors. This CDR3 comprises 17 residues. After removal of 0 bases from V and 1 base from J, the junction contained 7 bases not matched to a gene. Germline CDR1 and CDR2: SGDLS and YYNGEE. Some clones are missing from TCRdb's copy, which holds only in-frame ones; the method was immunoSEQ multiplex PCR. Of under 80,000 clones listed, about 90% are singletons. The sequencing sample was made of T cells isolated from PBMCs. The V call is TRBV9, the J call TRBJ2-1, with 7 bases that match TRBD2. This receptor was identified in a human donor in good health. Some clones in this sample may be carry-over from other donors' samples. CDR3 in DNA: TGTGCCAGCAGCGTAGCTGAGGGAGGGAGTTCCTACAATGAGCAGTTCTTC. Translated, it gives CASSVAEGGSSYNEQFF. Full variable domain (outside the CDR3, taken from reference TRBV9 and TRBJ2-1): DSGVTQTPKHLITATGQRVTLRCSPRSGDLSVYWYQQSLDQGLQFLIQYYNGEERAKGNILERFSAQQFPDLHSELNLSSLELGDSALYFCASSVAEGGSSYNEQFFGPGTRLTVL.